The T cell receptor (beta chain) under discussion was sequenced for a study of T-cell memory formation after mild COVID-19 (dated by TCRdb to the early 2020s). Concerning the study at large: Most TCR sequence clusters were specific to one of the two donors. Longitudinal TCRalpha and TCRbeta repertoire sequencing tracked T-cell clones expanding and contracting after mild COVID-19 in a couple of donors. The cohort comprised two young, previously healthy adult volunteers, one female and one male.

Ficoll-Paque density gradient centrifugation was the method used to isolate PBMCs. The sequencing machine was an Illumina NovaSeq 6000. TCRalpha and TCRbeta cDNA libraries were constructed by 5'RACE with constant-segment primers, with sample barcodes and unique molecular identifiers being introduced. RNA was extracted from every sample with Trizol reagent. The libraries were amplified in two PCR steps, and the second step added a second sample barcode and Illumina TruSeq adapters. Libraries were sequenced on an Illumina NovaSeq with 2 x 150 bp paired-end reads. The original methods were these. Demultiplexing of reads and collapsing into UMI-guided consensus sequences were performed with migec v1.2.7. Using mixcr v2.1.11, UMI consensuses were aligned to TRA and TRB V and J templates and then assembled into clonotypes. A clonotype was counted as expanded or contracted only if both edgeR and NoisET called the change significant, with noise models trained on biological replicates. For edgeR calls, a false discovery rate-adjusted p below 0.01 and a log2 fold-change threshold of 1 were applied. PCA with hierarchical clustering of max-normalized trajectories of the 1000 most abundant clonotypes was used as exploratory dynamics analysis. Separately sequenced CD4+ and CD8+ repertoires were used to assign the CD4 or CD8 phenotype of responding clones. TCRdb reanalyzed the raw reads on its own, using fastp at Q25 for trimming and MiXCR for clone calling, and kept in-frame beta chains. Rows matching on CDR3 protein sequence are summarized as one entry with the most common DNA and genes. Clone size and V and J calls follow TCRdb, not the original study. The sample records approximately 570,000 distinct CDR3 sequences, approximately 19% of which are singletons. 12% of the sample comes from the top ten.

This clonotype was found a few times. Which antigen it targets is not known. There are no base qualities to consult, and no much larger clone falls within one base. Broad study findings and their caveats: Only a couple of mild cases were covered in the study, and larger cohorts including severe cases with pre-infection samples were considered necessary. Contracting CD4+ clones were located mainly in the CM and EM memory subsets, whereas CD8+ clones were found to be enriched in EMRA. Some responding clones were found in pre-infection memory, which suggests that pre-existing cross-reactive memory T cells took part in the SARS-CoV-2 response. From day 15 to 85, contracting clones showed balanced CD4/CD8 phenotypes, whereas a second wave of clones that expanded from day 15 to 37 leaned towards CD4+. The second-wave clones that peaked on day 37 were not confirmed to be SARS-CoV-2 specific.

This TCR was sampled from an adult woman who had mild COVID-19 (a few samples of this study predate the infection). The sample titles of this study are shuffled in the database, so cell type and time point are left out; the donor was told from shared clones. Sequencing was done on a sample of PBMCs or a T cell subset sorted from them (not recorded which).

The DNA sequence is given as TGTGCCAGCAGCCTCGGAGCAGGGGGCGCGAATCAGCCCCAGCATTTT. This codes for CASSLGAGGANQPQHF. The chain couples TRBV7-2 to TRBJ1-5, with 8 middle bases fitting TRBD1. Germline trimming amounts to 5 bases on V and 4 bases on J, with 10 as the count of junction bases outside the gene matches. From the cysteine up to the phenylalanine, the CDR3 has a length of 16 residues. Here the CDR3 DNA is all that survives: 48 bases in frame from base 1. Taken from the germline V gene, the CDR1 and CDR2 loops are SGHTA and FQGNSA.